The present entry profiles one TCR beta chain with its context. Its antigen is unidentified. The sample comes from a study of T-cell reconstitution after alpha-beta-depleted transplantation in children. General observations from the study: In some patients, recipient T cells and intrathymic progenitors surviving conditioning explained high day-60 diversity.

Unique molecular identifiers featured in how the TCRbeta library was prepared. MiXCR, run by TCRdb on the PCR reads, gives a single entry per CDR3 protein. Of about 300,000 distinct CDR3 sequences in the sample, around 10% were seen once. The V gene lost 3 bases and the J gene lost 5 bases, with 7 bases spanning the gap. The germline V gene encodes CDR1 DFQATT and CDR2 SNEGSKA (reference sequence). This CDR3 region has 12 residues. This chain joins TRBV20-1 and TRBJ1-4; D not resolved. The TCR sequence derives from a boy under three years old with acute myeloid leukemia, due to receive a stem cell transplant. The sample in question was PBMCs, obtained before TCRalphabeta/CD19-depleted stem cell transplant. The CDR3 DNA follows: TGCAGTGCTAGCCGGAGAAATGAAAAACTGTTTTTT. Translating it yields CSASRRNEKLFF.